Below are 4 T cell receptor beta chains sequenced from a single sample in a study of T cell changes during pregnancy in multiple sclerosis. Using immunoSEQ multiplex PCR, the repertoire was profiled, and TCRdb retains in-frame clones only, with some absent. The profile shows 40,000 to 50,000 clones, around four fifths of them singletons. The specimen was CD4+ T cells from peripheral blood mononuclear cells, collected before pregnancy. The receptors derive from a female donor with multiple sclerosis, enrolled in a pregnancy study.

The gene calls are TRBV11-3 and TRBJ1-2; 10 nucleotides agree with TRBD1. The CDR3 totals 16 residues. The V segment lost 3 bases and the J segment 3 bases; nucleotides outside the gene matches: 7. Germline V gene data show CDR1 as SGHNT and CDR2 as YENEEA. This CDR3 reads CASSFGTGAVDYGYTF. In nucleotides, the CDR3 is TGTGCCAGCAGCTTTGGGACAGGGGCAGTGGACTATGGCTACACCTTC.

This sequence joins TRBV7-5 and TRBJ1-4; the table assigns TRBD1, which was not confirmed against the DNA. TRBV7-5 is a listed pseudogene. The CDR3 spans 16 residues. The CDR3 bases are TGTGTCAGAAGCAGGGACAGACCCGCAACTAATGAAAAACTGTTTTTT. Amino acid sequence: CVRSRDRPATNEKLFF.

This chain connects TRBV7-9 to TRBJ2-7; 8 bases are a match to TRBD1. V was clipped by 3 bases and J by 5 bases; unmatched bases: 9. This CDR3 comprises 15 residues. From germline, CDR1 is SEHNR and CDR2 FQNEAQ (reference sequence). The CDR3 reads CASSFSGGAGNEQYF. For the CDR3, the DNA is TGTGCCAGCAGCTTCTCAGGGGGCGCGGGGAACGAGCAGTACTTC.

This clone has more than one count but fewer than ten. V gene TRBV7-9 combines with J gene TRBJ1-2; maybe TRBD1 (6 bases). Between the trimmed V and J ends, which lost 5 bases and 2 bases, there was a span of 9 bases. The CDR3 is 13 residues long. The germline CDR1 and CDR2 sequences are SEHNR and FQNEAQ (reference sequence). The CDR3 spells CASSPGQNYGYTF. For the CDR3, the DNA is TGTGCCAGCAGCCCCGGACAGAACTATGGCTACACCTTC. The full variable domain, in which reference TRBV7-9 and TRBJ1-2 provide the parts outside the CDR3, is DTGVSQNPRHKITKRGQNVTFRCDPISEHNRLYWYRQTLGQGPEFLTYFQNEAQLEKSRLLSDRFSAERPKGSFSTLEIQRTEQGDSAMYLCASSPGQNYGYTFGSGTRLTVV.